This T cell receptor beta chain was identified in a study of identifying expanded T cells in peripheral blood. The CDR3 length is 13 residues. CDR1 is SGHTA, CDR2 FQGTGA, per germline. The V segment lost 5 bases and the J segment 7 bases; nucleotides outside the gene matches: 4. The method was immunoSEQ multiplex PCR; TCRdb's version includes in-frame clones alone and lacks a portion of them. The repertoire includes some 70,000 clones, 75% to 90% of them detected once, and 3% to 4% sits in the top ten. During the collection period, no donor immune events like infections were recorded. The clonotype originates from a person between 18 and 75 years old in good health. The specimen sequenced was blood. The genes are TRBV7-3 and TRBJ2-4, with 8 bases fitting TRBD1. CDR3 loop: CASSQGQGNIQYF. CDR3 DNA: TGTGCCAGCAGCCAAGGACAGGGTAACATTCAGTACTTC.